Described below is a single T cell receptor (beta chain) sequence and its context. Its antigen is unidentified. The data were obtained in a study of identical twins. Template switching added a universal primer binding site, and final cDNA carried unique molecular identifiers. TCRdb reprocessed the 5' RACE reads via MiXCR and lists one record per CDR3 protein. The sample yields some 500,000 distinct CDR3 sequences, approximately 15% seen once. Healthy Caucasians alone served as donors. Study-wide points: Invariant T cells like MAIT and iNKT could partly confound the zero-insertion analyses. Twins shared beta out-of-frame sequences in excess, but this excess was weaker.

V lost 5 bases, J lost 9 bases, and 14 bases lay in between. CDR3 size: 14 residues. The germline V gene has CDR1 SGHAT and CDR2 FQNNGV. This sample also appeared in a second study, on yellow fever vaccine responses in identical twins.

This chain connects TRBV11-2 to TRBJ1-6; D is unresolved. The sequenced sample was CD4+ T cells sorted from blood. The receptor's source is a young woman in good health. The CDR3 protein is CASSLQQERSPLHF. CDR3 coding DNA: TGTGCCAGCAGCCTTCAACAAGAGCGTTCACCCCTCCACTTT.